The 3 T cell receptor beta chains in this list originate from one sample, sequenced in a study of blood T cells in healthy people across ages. The second PCR ran about 7 to 12 cycles with a sample-barcoded 5' primer and J-beta primers. In TCRdb, the 5' RACE reads were re-called with MiXCR into one record per CDR3 protein. There are 730,000 or so distinct CDR3 sequences in the sample; roughly 41% occur only once, and 25% to 35% lies in the top ten. The material sequenced was blood. The receptors shown here come from a man older than 75 in good health.

The chain couples TRBV11-2 to TRBJ2-7, with 11 nucleotides matching TRBD2. CDR1 and CDR2 from the germline V gene are SGHAT and FQNNGV. V gave up 11 bases and J gave up 0 bases; unmatched junction bases: 3. The CDR3 spans 13 residues. The CDR3 loop is CAGGLAASYEQYF. The DNA of the CDR3 is TGTGCCGGGGGACTAGCGGCCTCCTACGAGCAGTACTTC. Together with reference TRBV11-2 and TRBJ2-7, the CDR3 gives the full variable domain: EAGVAQSPRYKIIEKRQSVAFWCNPISGHATLYWYQQILGQGPKLLIQFQNNGVVDDSQLPKDRFSAERLKGVDSTLKIQPAKLEDSAVYLCAGGLAASYEQYFGPGTRLTVT.

The genes are TRBV7-2 and TRBJ1-2, with 7 bases lining up with TRBD1. The CDR3 extends over 16 amino acids. CDR1 is SGHTA, CDR2 FQGNSA, per germline. Unmatched junction bases numbered 13, after V lost 5 bases and J lost 4 bases. CDR3: CASSRQGGASGYGYTF. The DNA for the CDR3 is TGTGCCAGCAGCCGACAGGGAGGGGCCTCTGGCTATGGCTACACCTTC. The complete variable domain, with remaining parts taken from reference TRBV7-2 and TRBJ1-2, reads GAGVSQSPSNKVTEKGKDVELRCDPISGHTALYWYRQSLGQGLEFLIYFQGNSAPDKSGLPSDRFSAERTGGSVSTLTIQRTQQEDSAVYLCASSRQGGASGYGYTFGSGTRLTVV.

The chain uses TRBV6-4 and TRBJ2-1; 10 bases are shared with TRBD1. The V and J ends lost 5 bases and 9 bases, in that order; junction bases with no gene match: 4. This CDR3 region has 13 residues. Germline V gives CDR1 MRHNA, CDR2 SNTAGT. The CDR3 bases are TGTGCCAGCAGTCGACAGGGGGCGAGTGAGCAGTTCTTC. It codes for CASSRQGASEQFF.